The 32 T cell receptor beta chains presented below share a single source sample, sequenced in a study of low-dose radiotherapy and immunotherapy resistance in tumors (dated 2022 in TCRdb). Sequencing relied on an Illumina HiSeq 2500. First-strand cDNA was synthesized with Superscript III and a set of TRAV- and TRBV-specific primers, covering both TCRalpha and TCRbeta chains. TCRs were amplified with Phusion for roughly 19 PCR cycles, with a constant-region primer paired with the adapter attached to the V primers. Using fastp trimming at Q25 and MiXCR clonotype assembly, TCRdb reanalyzed the public sequencing data and kept in-frame beta chains. CDR3 protein duplicates are merged, each entry listing the most common genes and DNA. Here the sample has about 58,000 distinct CDR3 sequences; about 23% occur a single time. 6.5% to 7% of the sample is taken by the ten largest. Per the publication, the time point label means: after trial treatment. In the paper's terms, the treatment or condition label means: LDRT plus nivolumab, ipilimumab, low-dose cyclophosphamide and aspirin (RACIN trial).

The specimen was PBMCs, collected after low-dose radiotherapy plus immunotherapy. Source of these receptors: a male donor with prostate cancer.

This clonotype has a count of ten or more. V gene TRBV6-6 combines with J gene TRBJ2-5; 9 nucleotides align to TRBD2. The J segment lost 4 bases and the V segment lost 7 bases, leaving 10 bases of the junction unmatched. Germline lookup yields CDR1 MNHNY and CDR2 SVGAGI (reference sequence). The CDR3 loop spans 15 amino acids. CDR3 coding DNA: TGTGCCAGCAAGGATGGTCCTAGCGGGATAGAGACCCAGTACTTC. Encoded protein: CASKDGPSGIETQYF.

Comments on this clonotype: The likely explanation is a read error, given a far larger clone one base away. The chain employs TRBV6-6 and TRBJ2-1; possibly TRBD2 for D (5 bases). In germline, CDR1 is MNHNY, CDR2 SVGAGI (reference sequence). This CDR3 spans 15 amino acids. V shed 5 bases and J shed 3 bases, with 14 bases lying between them. CDR3 residues: CASSLSSWYYNEQFF. CDR3 DNA: TGTGCCAGCAGTCTTTCTAGCTGGTACTACAATGAGCAGTTCTTC.

This clonotype was detected many times. The genes are TRBV14 and TRBJ2-3, with unresolved D. This CDR3 is built from 12 residues. V dropped 4 bases and J dropped 9 bases, with 11 bases sitting between them. Germline V lookup: CDR1 SGHDN, CDR2 FVKESK. CDR3 loop: CASSPREWTQYF. CDR3 sequence (DNA): TGTGCCAGCAGCCCCCGAGAATGGACGCAGTATTTT.

This clonotype has more than one count but fewer than ten. The V gene is TRBV4-3, the J gene TRBJ2-1; 8 bases align to TRBD1. With 1 base clipped from V and 0 bases from J, the junction kept 11 bases outside the gene matches. This CDR3 is 19 amino acids long. Per germline, CDR1 LGHNA and CDR2 YSLEER. This CDR3 is CASSQGGTGGSSSYNEQFF. CDR3 nucleotides: TGCGCCAGCAGCCAAGGCGGGACAGGTGGTTCTAGCTCCTACAATGAGCAGTTCTTC.

This clonotype was recorded at least ten times. The chain employs TRBV23-1 and TRBJ2-7; 9 nucleotides line up with TRBD1. TRBV23-1 is annotated as an ORF whose role is uncertain. V was clipped by 4 bases and J by 3 bases; unmatched bases: 7. The CDR3 runs 15 residues. CDR3 DNA: TGCGCCAGCAGTCGTTTTACAGGGGGCGGCTACGAGCAGTACTTC. Translating gives CASSRFTGGGYEQYF.

The rearrangement joins TRBV19 to TRBJ2-1; 7 nucleotides line up with TRBD1. Germline lookup yields CDR1 LNHDA and CDR2 SQIVND (reference sequence). The J segment lost 5 bases and the V segment lost 5 bases, leaving 9 bases of the junction unmatched. This CDR3 region has 15 residues. CDR3: CASSRGGTGDNEQFF. CDR3 coding DNA: TGTGCCAGTAGTCGAGGGGGCACAGGAGACAATGAGCAGTTCTTC.

This clonotype was recorded many times. The gene calls are TRBV6-2 or TRBV6-3 and TRBJ2-1, with 7 bases matching TRBD2. This CDR3 is built from 13 residues. From germline, CDR1 is MNHEY and CDR2 SVGEGT. J lost 10 bases, V lost 2 bases, and 5 bases had no gene match. CDR3 nucleotide sequence: TGTGCCAGCAGTTACCCTGCGGGAGAGGAGCAGTTCTTC. It encodes CASSYPAGEEQFF.

The chain employs TRBV13 and TRBJ1-5; D is unresolved. The CDR3 is made up of 14 amino acids. V was trimmed by 8 bases and J by 1 base, leaving 12 bases between them. Germline V gene data show CDR1 as PRHDT and CDR2 as FYEKMQ (reference sequence). The CDR3 DNA reads as TGTGCCAGCCGCGTAGATGGAAGCAATCAGCCCCAGCATTTT. It yields the protein CASRVDGSNQPQHF.

On this clonotype itself: The likely explanation is a read error, given a far larger clone one base away. The chain recombines TRBV6-1 with TRBJ2-7; 9 bases match TRBD1. With 5 bases clipped from V and 6 bases from J, the junction kept 5 bases outside the gene matches. This CDR3 has 13 residues. Germline values: CDR1 MNHNS, CDR2 SASEGT. Here the CDR3 DNA reads TGTGCCAGCAGTCCGGGACAGGGCTGCGAGCAGTACTTC. Its translation is CASSPGQGCEQYF.

Ten or more counts support this clonotype. The J gene is TRBJ1-4, the V gene TRBV6-6; D remains unclear. Germline loops: CDR1 MNHNY, CDR2 SVGAGI (reference sequence). The CDR3 contains 13 residues. V was shortened by 2 bases and J by 5 bases, with 6 bases between the two germline ends. CDR3 amino acids: CASSYAGNEKLFF. The CDR3 nucleotides are TGTGCCAGCAGTTACGCCGGGAATGAAAAACTGTTTTTT.

This clonotype was counted ten times or more. DNA for the CDR3: TGTGCCTGGAGCTCCGGACACGAGAATTCACCCCTCCACTTT. This gives the protein CAWSSGHENSPLHF. The rearrangement joins TRBV30 to TRBJ1-6; perhaps TRBD1 as D (5 bases). CDR1 is GTSNPN, CDR2 SVGIG, per germline (reference sequence). V lost 3 bases, J lost 7 bases, and 13 bases lay in between. The CDR3 is made up of 14 amino acids.

Many counts were recorded for this clonotype. The chain couples TRBV7-2 to TRBJ2-7, with TRBD2 as a possible D gene (7 bases). The V end lost 5 bases, the J end lost 2 bases, and 13 bases lay between the germline ends. Germline V gene lookup returns CDR1 SGHTA and CDR2 FQGNSA. This CDR3 region has 14 residues. Here the CDR3 reads CASSTVGGPYEQYF. CDR3 in DNA: TGTGCCAGCAGCACCGTGGGGGGGCCCTACGAGCAGTACTTC.

This clonotype was recorded many times. The chain joins TRBV6-2 or TRBV6-3 to TRBJ2-1; a possible D gene is TRBD1 (5 bases). The germline gives CDR1 MNHEY, CDR2 SVGEGT. This CDR3 has 17 amino acids. The ends were cut back, 0 bases at V and 2 bases at J, with 14 bases in the middle. The CDR3 reads CASSYSTPGRTYNEQFF. In DNA form, the CDR3 reads TGTGCCAGCAGTTACTCGACTCCAGGGCGTACCTACAATGAGCAGTTCTTC.

This clonotype was detected many times. The J gene is TRBJ2-7, the V gene TRBV3-1; D may match TRBD1 or TRBD2 (5 bases each). The germline V and J ends were trimmed by 0 bases and 9 bases, with 12 bases remaining between them. There are 13 residues in the CDR3. Looked up from germline, CDR1 is LGHDT and CDR2 is YNNKEL (reference sequence). The CDR3: CASSQEHRTLQYF. In DNA, the CDR3 is TGTGCCAGCAGCCAAGAGCACAGGACTTTGCAGTACTTC.

This clonotype was recorded at least ten times. The CDR3 DNA sequence: TGTGCCAGCAGCCAGGGCCACGAGCAGTACTTC. The encoded protein is CASSQGHEQYF. The chain combines TRBV27 with TRBJ2-7, with a tentative D call TRBD1 (5 bases). The CDR3 totals 11 residues. The germline gives CDR1 MNHEY, CDR2 SMNVEV (reference sequence). V was shortened by 6 bases and J by 5 bases, with 8 bases between the two germline ends.

With respect to this clonotype: This likely reflects a read error, since a far larger clone is one base away. The J gene is TRBJ1-2, the V gene TRBV5-3; D gene unclear. TRBV5-3 counts as an open reading frame of uncertain function. The CDR3 runs to 14 residues. With 10 bases removed from V and 0 bases from J, the gap between germline ends came to 16 bases. The CDR3 loop is CAGRLWIANYGYTF. CDR3 nucleotides: TGTGCCGGCAGGCTCTGGATAGCTAACTATGGCTACACCTTC.

This clonotype was observed at least ten times. The rearrangement links TRBV3-1 to TRBJ1-1, with a possible D match to TRBD1 (6 bases). The V end lost 2 bases, the J end lost 8 bases, and 12 bases lay between the germline ends. Per the germline V gene, CDR1 is LGHDT and CDR2 is YNNKEL (reference sequence). The CDR3 is made up of 13 amino acids. The CDR3 loop reads CASSQSQGSEAFF. The CDR3, as DNA: TGTGCCAGCAGCCAAAGCCAGGGGAGCGAAGCTTTCTTT.

Here the CDR3 DNA reads TGTGCCAGCAGTCGATCAGGCGGGGAGCTGTTTTTT. It encodes CASSRSGGELFF. The J gene is TRBJ2-2, the V gene TRBV6-8; the D is unclear. The CDR3 has 12 amino acids. V dropped 5 bases and J dropped 7 bases, with 8 bases sitting between them. Germline CDR1 MNHGY, CDR2 SAAAGT.

This clonotype has ten or more counts. The gene calls are TRBV20-1 and TRBJ2-1, with D unresolved. CDR1 is DFQATT and CDR2 is SNEGSKA in the germline V gene (reference sequence). The V and J ends lost 3 bases and 4 bases respectively, with 7 bases between them. This CDR3 is 12 amino acids long. The DNA for the CDR3 is TGCAGTGCTAGCAGGCAGTACAATGAGCAGTTCTTC. Translated: CSASRQYNEQFF.

The chain is built from TRBV29-1 and TRBJ2-5; the D gene is possibly TRBD1 (7 bases). The V gene lost 4 bases and the J gene lost 4 bases, with 16 bases spanning the gap. The CDR3 is made up of 14 amino acids. The germline CDR1 and CDR2 sequences are SQVTM and ANQGSEA. CDR3 bases: TGCAGCGTTGTGGCAGGGGGGATGGCAGAGACCCAGTACTTC. As protein: CSVVAGGMAETQYF. Filled out from reference TRBV29-1 and TRBJ2-5, the complete variable domain reads SAVISQKPSRDICQRGTSLTIQCQVDSQVTMMFWYRQQPGQSLTLIATANQGSEATYESGFVIDKFPISRPNLTFSTLTVSNMSPEDSSIYLCSVVAGGMAETQYFGPGTRLLVL.

This clonotype was detected a few times. The rearrangement uses TRBV5-4 and TRBJ2-7; D possibly matches TRBD1 or TRBD2 (7 bases each). The CDR3 runs to 15 residues. Trimming stripped 4 bases from V and 2 bases from J, with 16 bases between. CDR1 is SGHNT, CDR2 YYREEE, per germline (reference sequence). CDR3 coding DNA: TGTGCCAGCAGCGTCACAGGGGCGGGGGCCTACGAGCAGTACTTC. Its protein product is CASSVTGAGAYEQYF.

This clonotype was found many times. The V call is TRBV28, the J call TRBJ1-5, with D maybe TRBD1 (5 bases). This CDR3 comprises 12 residues. CDR1 is MDHEN and CDR2 is SYDVKM in the germline V gene. The V gene lost 4 bases and the J gene lost 4 bases, with 5 bases spanning the gap. The CDR3, as DNA: TGTGCCAGCAGTTGGGGGAATCAGCCCCAGCATTTT. This codes for CASSWGNQPQHF.

This clonotype was counted ten times or more. This chain connects TRBV5-3 to TRBJ1-3; a possible D gene is TRBD1 (5 bases). TRBV5-3 counts as an open reading frame of uncertain function. This CDR3 is 15 amino acids long. V lost 8 bases and J 0 bases, leaving 15 bases between the germline ends. The CDR3 is CASSRDGNSGNTIYF. CDR3 DNA: TGTGCCAGCAGCCGGGACGGTAACTCTGGAAACACCATATATTTT.

About this clonotype: A far larger clone is only one base removed, so a read error is likely. The genes are TRBV4-1 and TRBJ1-5; D not resolved. Germline CDR1 MGHRA, CDR2 YSYEKL. CDR3 size: 13 residues. In nucleotides, the CDR3 is TGTGCCAGCAGCCAAGTTGGGGAGCAGCGCCAGCATTTT. Translation: CASSQVGEQRQHF.

This clonotype has a count of ten or more. The rearrangement joins TRBV28 to TRBJ2-2, with TRBD2 matching over 9 bases. Germline CDR1 reads MDHEN; CDR2 reads SYDVKM. Losses at the gene ends were 6 bases for V and 6 bases for J; bases not matched to a gene: 8. The CDR3 runs 15 residues. The CDR3 nucleotides read TGTGCCAGCAGCCCCCCCGCGGGAGGGCCCGGGGAGCTGTTTTTT. It is translated as CASSPPAGGPGELFF.

This clonotype was recorded only once. The CDR3 DNA reads as TGCAGTGCTAGGGGACCGTTCACCGGGGAGCTGTTTTTT. Its protein is CSARGPFTGELFF. This chain links TRBV20-1 with TRBJ2-2, with D perhaps given as TRBD1 or TRBD2 (5 bases each). The CDR3 is 13 amino acids. The germline V and J ends were trimmed by 3 bases and 4 bases, with 9 bases remaining between them. Germline CDR1 is DFQATT and CDR2 is SNEGSKA (reference sequence).

A few counts support this clonotype. The rearrangement joins TRBV5-6 to TRBJ2-7; a weak D match, TRBD2 (6 bases). The germline V gene encodes CDR1 SGHDT and CDR2 YYEEEE. Between the trimmed V and J ends, which lost 4 bases and 7 bases, there was a span of 15 bases. The CDR3 has 13 amino acids. The CDR3 coding sequence is TGTGCCAGCAGCCCAGGACCCGCGGGGGAGCAGTACTTC. It encodes CASSPGPAGEQYF. The whole variable domain, remainder taken from reference TRBV5-6 and TRBJ2-7, is DAGVTQSPTHLIKTRGQQVTLRCSPKSGHDTVSWYQQALGQGPQFIFQYYEEEERQRGNFPDRFSGHQFPNYSSELNVNALLLGDSALYLCASSPGPAGEQYFGPGTRLTVT.

This clonotype appeared many times. The chain combines TRBV5-4 with TRBJ2-3, with 16 bases identical to TRBD2. The V and J ends lost 4 bases and 3 bases, in that order; junction bases with no gene match: 5. This CDR3 comprises 17 residues. Germline values: CDR1 SGHNT, CDR2 YYREEE (reference sequence). The CDR3 sequence: CASSRGTSGRATDTQYF. DNA for the CDR3: TGTGCCAGCAGCCGAGGGACTAGCGGGAGGGCGACAGATACGCAGTATTTT.

Only a few counts were recorded for this clonotype. This may come from a read error, since a much larger clone is one base off. The gene calls are TRBV4-1 and TRBJ1-2; possibly TRBD1 for D (5 bases). Germline V CDR1 and CDR2: MGHRA, YSYEKL. This CDR3 spans 15 amino acids. Trimming pared 11 bases from V and 7 bases from J, leaving 26 bases between. DNA for the CDR3: TGCGCCCGCAAACAAGGGGAGGGACCGTATGGTGGCTACACCTTC. The encoded protein is CARKQGEGPYGGYTF.

This clonotype came up a few times. The chain uses TRBV5-6 and TRBJ1-5, with TRBD1 as a possible D gene (5 bases). There are 15 residues in the CDR3. V shed 1 base and J shed 5 bases, with 13 bases lying between them. Looked up from germline, CDR1 is SGHDT and CDR2 is YYEEEE. The chain's CDR3 is CASSLSAGTDQPQHF. In nucleotides, the CDR3 is TGTGCCAGCAGCTTGTCGGCAGGGACCGATCAGCCCCAGCATTTT.

There are many counts of this clonotype. CDR3 coding DNA: TGCAGTGCTAGCAGGGAGTTTGCAAATTCACCCCTCCACTTT. Its translation: CSASREFANSPLHF. The chain has TRBV20-1 and TRBJ1-6; D perhaps matches TRBD1 (5 bases). The CDR3 spans 14 residues. Germline V gives CDR1 DFQATT, CDR2 SNEGSKA (reference sequence). V lost 3 bases and J 7 bases, leaving 13 bases between the germline ends.

This clonotype was counted many times. J is TRBJ2-7 and V is TRBV14, with D possibly matching TRBD2 (5 bases). CDR3 size: 13 residues. Germline V gene data show CDR1 as SGHDN and CDR2 as FVKESK. With 3 bases removed from V and 6 bases from J, the gap between germline ends came to 12 bases. CDR3 loop: CASSQSYLAEQYF. The CDR3 nucleotides read TGTGCCAGCAGCCAGTCGTATCTAGCCGAGCAGTACTTC.